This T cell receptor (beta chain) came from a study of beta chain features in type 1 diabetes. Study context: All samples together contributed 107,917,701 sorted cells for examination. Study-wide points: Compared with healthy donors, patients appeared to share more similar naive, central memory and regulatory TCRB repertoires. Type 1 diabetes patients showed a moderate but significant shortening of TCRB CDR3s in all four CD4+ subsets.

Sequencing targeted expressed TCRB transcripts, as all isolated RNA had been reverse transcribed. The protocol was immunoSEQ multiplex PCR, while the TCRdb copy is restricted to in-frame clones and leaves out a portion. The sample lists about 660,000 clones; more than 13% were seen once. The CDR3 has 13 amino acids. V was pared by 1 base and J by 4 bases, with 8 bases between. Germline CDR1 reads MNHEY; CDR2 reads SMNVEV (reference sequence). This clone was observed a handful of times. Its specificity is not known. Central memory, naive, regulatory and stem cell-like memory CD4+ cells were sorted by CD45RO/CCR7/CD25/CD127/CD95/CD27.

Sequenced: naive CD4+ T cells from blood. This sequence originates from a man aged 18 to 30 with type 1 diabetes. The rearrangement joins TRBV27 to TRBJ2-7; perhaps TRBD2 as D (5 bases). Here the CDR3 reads CASSLYSGYEQYF. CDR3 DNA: TGTGCCAGCAGTTTATATTCGGGATACGAGCAGTACTTC.